This T cell receptor beta chain was retrieved from a study of Graves' ophthalmopathy and Graves' hyperthyroidism. Beta-chain TCR CDR3 regions were amplified from RNA transcripts. Scientists carried out first-round RT-PCR using HTBI primers and then a second-round multiplex PCR. Using its own MiXCR run on the multiplex PCR reads, TCRdb lists one record per CDR3 protein. The sample comprises under 350,000 distinct CDR3 sequences, roughly 15% of which are singletons, and about 12% rests with the top ten. Per the germline V gene, CDR1 is MGHRA and CDR2 is YSYEKL. This CDR3 comprises 16 residues. V was trimmed by 3 bases and J by 1 base, leaving 16 bases between them. In this sample, this clonotype turned up many times.

The receptor comes from an adult man with Graves' ophthalmopathy. The sample taken for sequencing was peripheral blood. This chain uses TRBV4-1 with TRBJ2-7; D possibly corresponds to TRBD2 (6 bases). In DNA, the CDR3 is TGCGCCAGCAGCCACCTGGGGGGTGTGTCGTCCTACGAGCAGTACTTC. It codes for CASSHLGGVSSYEQYF.